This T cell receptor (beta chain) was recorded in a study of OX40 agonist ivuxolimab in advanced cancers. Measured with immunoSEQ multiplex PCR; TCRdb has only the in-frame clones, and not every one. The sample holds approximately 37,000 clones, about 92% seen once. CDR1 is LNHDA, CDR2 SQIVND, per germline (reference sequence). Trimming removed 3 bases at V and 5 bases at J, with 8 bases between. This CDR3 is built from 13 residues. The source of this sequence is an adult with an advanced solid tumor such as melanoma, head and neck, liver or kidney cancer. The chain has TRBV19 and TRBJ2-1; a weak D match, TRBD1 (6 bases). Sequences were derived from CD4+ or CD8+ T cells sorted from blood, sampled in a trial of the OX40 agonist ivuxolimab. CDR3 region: CASSMDSNNEQFF. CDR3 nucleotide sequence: TGTGCCAGTAGTATGGACAGTAACAATGAGCAGTTCTTC.